Listed here is a single TCR beta chain. Its target is unknown. The sample originates from a study of cytotoxic CD8 clonotypes in ibrutinib-treated CLL. Study conclusions and caveats: Public clonotypes proved infrequent, and on treatment they shrank or remained steady.

Data came from immunoSEQ multiplex PCR; TCRdb stores just in-frame clones and leaves some out. The table shows approximately 150,000 clones, with roughly 80% occurring only once. From cryopreserved PBMCs came 2 to 2.5 micrograms of genomic DNA used for TCR beta libraries. The CDR3 runs 19 residues. Germline V lookup: CDR1 SEHNR, CDR2 FQNEAQ (reference sequence). V was clipped by 7 bases and J by 4 bases; unmatched bases: 21. The chain links TRBV7-9 to TRBJ2-2; the match to TRBD1 covers 7 bases. The sequence came from a human donor with chronic lymphocytic leukemia. The sequencing used PBMCs, collected after 12 months of ibrutinib treatment. The CDR3 DNA is TGTGCCAGCACCTCAAAGGCGCTCCCGGGACAGATCCGCACCGGGGAGCTGTTTTTT. Residues: CASTSKALPGQIRTGELFF. Using reference TRBV7-9 and TRBJ2-2 for the parts outside the CDR3, the full variable domain is DTGVSQNPRHKITKRGQNVTFRCDPISEHNRLYWYRQTLGQGPEFLTYFQNEAQLEKSRLLSDRFSAERPKGSFSTLEIQRTEQGDSAMYLCASTSKALPGQIRTGELFFGEGSRLTVL.